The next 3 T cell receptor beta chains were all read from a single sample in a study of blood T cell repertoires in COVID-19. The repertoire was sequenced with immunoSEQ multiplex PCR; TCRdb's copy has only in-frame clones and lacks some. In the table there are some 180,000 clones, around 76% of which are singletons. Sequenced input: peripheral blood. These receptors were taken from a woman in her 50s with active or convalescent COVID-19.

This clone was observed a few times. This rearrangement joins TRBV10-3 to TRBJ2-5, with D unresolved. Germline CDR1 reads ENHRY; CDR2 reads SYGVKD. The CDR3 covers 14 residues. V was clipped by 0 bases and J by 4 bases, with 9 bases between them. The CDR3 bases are TGTGCCATCAGTGAGTCGCCCAGGTCAGAGACCCAGTACTTC. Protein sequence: CAISESPRSETQYF.

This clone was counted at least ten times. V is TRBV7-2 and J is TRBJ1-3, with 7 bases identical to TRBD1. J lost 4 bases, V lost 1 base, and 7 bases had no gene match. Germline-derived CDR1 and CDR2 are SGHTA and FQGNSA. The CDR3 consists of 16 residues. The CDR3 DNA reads TGTGCCAGCAGCTTAGGACAGACAGGGCAGGGAAACACCATATATTTT. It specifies CASSLGQTGQGNTIYF.

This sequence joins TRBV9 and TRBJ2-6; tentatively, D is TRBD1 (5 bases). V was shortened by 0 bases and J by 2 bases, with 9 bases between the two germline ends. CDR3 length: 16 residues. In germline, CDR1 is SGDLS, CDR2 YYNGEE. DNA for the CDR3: TGTGCCAGCAGCGTAGCATGGGGCGCTGGGGCCAACGTCCTGACTTTC. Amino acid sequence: CASSVAWGAGANVLTF.